Below are 28 T cell receptor beta chains sequenced from a single sample in a study of metastatic and nonmetastatic thyroid tumors. Every patient was untreated before thyroid surgery. TCRdb reanalyzed the PCR reads via MiXCR. The sample includes thousands of clones, approximately 40% of them seen just once. Material: tumor tissue. The receptors were gathered from a female donor with papillary thyroid cancer or a benign thyroid nodule (not recorded which). Some clones in this sample may be carry-over from other donors' samples.

The chain recombines TRBV3-1 with TRBJ1-1; D not resolved. CDR1 LGHDT and CDR2 YNNKEL come from the germline V gene (reference sequence). V lost 4 bases, J lost 0 bases, and 9 bases lay in between. This CDR3 has 14 residues. This CDR3 reads CASSRQEMNTEAFF. CDR3 bases: TGTGCCAGCAGCCGTCAGGAAATGAACACTGAAGCTTTCTTT.

This clone is classed as large. The gene calls are TRBV19 and TRBJ1-5; 9 bases match TRBD1. V lost 5 bases, J lost 6 bases, and 5 bases stayed unmatched. The CDR3 has 14 amino acids. Germline values: CDR1 LNHDA, CDR2 SQIVND (reference sequence). CDR3 protein: CASSLTGGGQPQHF. The CDR3 DNA is TGTGCCAGTAGTTTAACAGGGGGCGGTCAGCCCCAGCATTTT.

The chain links TRBV7-9 to TRBJ2-1, with D perhaps TRBD1 or TRBD2 (5 bases each). Germline CDR1 reads SEHNR; CDR2 reads FQNEAQ (reference sequence). CDR3 length: 11 amino acids. Trimming removed 11 bases at V and 8 bases at J, with 13 bases between. CDR3 nucleotide sequence: TGTGCCTCGGAGATGGGACATGAGCAGTTCTTC. Protein sequence: CASEMGHEQFF.

V is TRBV20-1 and J is TRBJ2-2; TRBD2 matches 7 bases. V shed 5 bases, J shed 1 base, and the junction held 1 base outside the gene matches. This CDR3 contains 13 residues. Germline CDR1 and CDR2: DFQATT and SNEGSKA (reference sequence). The CDR3 bases are TGCAGTGCTGGGGAGGGGAACACCGGGGAGCTGTTTTTT. Its protein product is CSAGEGNTGELFF.

As DNA, the CDR3 is TGTGCCAGCAGTTACTCGGGGCCCGAGCAGTACTTC. This codes for CASSYSGPEQYF. This chain uses TRBV6-2 or TRBV6-3 with TRBJ2-7, with a possible D match to TRBD1 (5 bases). Trimming took off 0 bases at V and 6 bases at J, with 6 bases between the two ends. The CDR3 runs to 12 residues. Germline lookup yields CDR1 MNHEY and CDR2 SVGEGT.

The J gene is TRBJ1-2, the V gene TRBV7-9; the D is unclear. Trimming took off 5 bases at V and 2 bases at J, with 12 bases between the two ends. The CDR3 covers 14 residues. CDR1 is SEHNR and CDR2 is FQNEAQ in the germline V gene (reference sequence). CDR3 protein: CASSPSATNYGYTF. In DNA form, the CDR3 reads TGTGCCAGCAGCCCTTCGGCAACGAACTATGGCTACACCTTC.

This clone was counted between two and nine times. This rearrangement joins TRBV27 to TRBJ2-2; D possibly corresponds to TRBD1 (6 bases). V lost 8 bases and J lost 0, with 13 bases in between. The V gene's germline CDR1 is MNHEY and CDR2 SMNVEV (reference sequence). The length of the CDR3 is 15 residues. In DNA, the CDR3 is TGTGCCAGCTGTATCGGGACACCGAACACCGGGGAGCTGTTTTTT. The encoded protein is CASCIGTPNTGELFF.

The chain recombines TRBV3-1 with TRBJ1-2, with D perhaps matching TRBD1 (5 bases). CDR1 LGHDT and CDR2 YNNKEL come from the germline V gene (reference sequence). Trimming removed 4 bases from V and 7 bases from J, with 19 bases in between. The CDR3 totals 15 residues. CDR3: CASSRSEVGGVGYTF. CDR3 DNA: TGTGCCAGCAGCCGTTCAGAGGTGGGGGGGGTTGGCTACACCTTC.

This clone is medium-sized by share. The V call is TRBV10-3, the J call TRBJ2-5; D is perhaps TRBD1 (6 bases). The CDR3 runs to 12 residues. Trimming took off 6 bases at V and 2 bases at J, with 7 bases between the two ends. CDR1 and CDR2 from the germline V gene are ENHRY and SYGVKD. The CDR3 DNA sequence: TGTGCCATCAGGACAGGACAAGAGACCCAGTACTTC. This sequence encodes CAIRTGQETQYF.

The genes are TRBV20-1 and TRBJ1-6; 12 bases are a match to TRBD1. In germline, CDR1 is DFQATT, CDR2 SNEGSKA (reference sequence). The CDR3 length is 15 residues. Trimming removed 0 bases from V and 9 bases from J; junction bases left unmatched: 3. The CDR3 region has the DNA TGCAGTGCTAGAGACCGGGACAGGGGGCGTTCACCCCTCCACTTT. It yields the protein CSARDRDRGRSPLHF.

The rearrangement joins TRBV20-1 to TRBJ2-7; tentatively, D is TRBD2 (5 bases). The CDR3 loop spans 14 amino acids. V was shortened by 1 base and J by 5 bases, with 15 bases between the two germline ends. The germline CDR1 and CDR2 sequences are DFQATT and SNEGSKA (reference sequence). CDR3 nucleotide sequence: TGCAGTGCTAGAGTGGGTGAGAGGGCTAACGAGCAGTACTTC. Translated: CSARVGERANEQYF.

The chain joins TRBV20-1 to TRBJ1-2, with 7 bases matching TRBD1. CDR3 length equals 12 residues. Germline V gene data show CDR1 as DFQATT and CDR2 as SNEGSKA (reference sequence). V gave up 3 bases and J gave up 5 bases; unmatched junction bases: 3. CDR3 nucleotides: TGCAGTGCTAGGGGACAGAGTTATGGCTACACCTTC. The encoded protein is CSARGQSYGYTF.

The CDR3 loop reads CASQRTGSNTEAFF. The CDR3 coding sequence is TGTGCCAGCCAGAGGACAGGGTCTAACACTGAAGCTTTCTTT. V usage is TRBV6-1 and J usage is TRBJ1-1, with 8 bases lining up with TRBD1. This CDR3 region has 14 residues. Germline trimming cut 8 bases from V and 2 bases from J; bases unmatched to any gene: 7. Germline CDR1 and CDR2: MNHNS and SASEGT.

This sequence joins TRBV28 and TRBJ1-2, with D unresolved. Germline V gene sequence: CDR1 MDHEN, CDR2 SYDVKM. V lost 7 bases and J 2 bases, leaving 11 bases between the germline ends. CDR3 length: 13 amino acids. The DNA of the CDR3 is TGTGCCAGCACCTGGTGGGTAAACTATGGCTACACCTTC. Its protein product is CASTWWVNYGYTF.

The table lists this clone with a count of one. The rearrangement links TRBV20-1 to TRBJ1-1, with D perhaps TRBD1 (6 bases). Germline CDR1 and CDR2: DFQATT and SNEGSKA (reference sequence). There are 14 residues in the CDR3. V dropped 6 bases and J dropped 1 base, with 15 bases sitting between them. CDR3 bases: TGCAGTGCAAGACAGGCTCTTACGAACACTGAAGCTTTCTTT. Its translation: CSARQALTNTEAFF.

The chain uses TRBV4-1 and TRBJ1-6; tentatively, D is TRBD1 (5 bases). Germline loops: CDR1 MGHRA, CDR2 YSYEKL. CDR3 length: 16 residues. Deletions cut 1 base from V and 3 bases from J, with 10 bases between. The CDR3 protein is CASSQGGGFYNSPLHF. CDR3 in DNA: TGCGCCAGCAGCCAAGGGGGCGGATTCTATAATTCACCCCTCCACTTT.

V usage is TRBV6-1 and J usage is TRBJ1-4; the match to TRBD1 covers 9 bases. The CDR3 loop spans 14 amino acids. Germline V lookup: CDR1 MNHNS, CDR2 SASEGT. The CDR3 DNA sequence: TGTGTCAGTGGACAGGGGACGACTAATGAAAAACTGTTTTTT. This encodes CVSGQGTTNEKLFF.

The sample holds many counts of this clone. This sequence joins TRBV7-2 and TRBJ2-1; TRBD2 agrees at 8 bases. The germline gives CDR1 SGHTA, CDR2 FQGNSA. V trimming: 0 bases; J trimming: 12 bases; junction bases outside the gene matches: 10. The CDR3 loop spans 15 amino acids. This CDR3 reads CASSLAGAGGQGQFF. CDR3 nucleotides: TGTGCCAGCAGCTTAGCCGGGGCGGGGGGCCAGGGGCAGTTCTTC.

As to this clone: The junction and the germline gene differ at one end; a read error may be behind it. This rearrangement joins TRBV6-5 to TRBJ1-5; 8 bases are a match to TRBD1. Germline CDR1 is MNHEY and CDR2 is SVGAGI. The CDR3 is made up of 16 amino acids. The CDR3 protein is CASSHSRTGCNQPQHF. The CDR3, as DNA: TGTGCCAGCAGTCACTCCCGGACAGGGTGCAATCAGCCCCAGCATTTT.

This clone is deemed medium-sized. This chain joins TRBV19 and TRBJ1-2, with D possibly being TRBD1 (5 bases). Germline assignment: CDR1 LNHDA and CDR2 SQIVND (reference sequence). The length of the CDR3 is 14 residues. Deletions cut 3 bases from V and 4 bases from J, with 12 bases between. As DNA, the CDR3 is TGTGCCAGTAGTATCCATGGGCAGGGCTATGGCTACACCTTC. This encodes CASSIHGQGYGYTF.

This clone was detected only a few times. The V gene is TRBV28, the J gene TRBJ2-1; no reliable D call. V was cut by 5 bases and J by 2 bases, with 7 bases left in between. Germline lookup yields CDR1 MDHEN and CDR2 SYDVKM. The CDR3 totals 13 residues. CDR3 nucleotide sequence: TGTGCCAGCAGTCCTAACACCTACAATGAGCAGTTCTTC. Its translation: CASSPNTYNEQFF.

Within the sample, this clone is large. The V call is TRBV30, the J call TRBJ1-1; no reliable D call. The V and J ends lost 2 bases and 4 bases respectively, with 5 bases between them. In germline, CDR1 is GTSNPN, CDR2 SVGIG (reference sequence). The CDR3 has 11 amino acids. The CDR3 reads CAWSSPTEAFF. In DNA, the CDR3 is TGTGCCTGGAGTTCACCCACTGAAGCTTTCTTT. Full variable domain (remainder filled in from reference TRBV30 and TRBJ1-1): SQTIHQWPATLVQPVGSPLSLECTVEGTSNPNLYWYRQAAGRGLQLLFYSVGIGQISSEVPQNLSASRPQDRQFILSSKKLLLSDSGFYLCAWSSPTEAFFGQGTRLTVV.

This rearrangement joins TRBV20-1 to TRBJ1-4, with D unclear. Trimming took off 0 bases at V and 10 bases at J, with 21 bases between the two ends. Per germline, CDR1 DFQATT and CDR2 SNEGSKA (reference sequence). The CDR3 is 16 residues long. The CDR3 loop is CSARDSAKEQKGKLFF. CDR3 in DNA: TGCAGTGCTAGAGATTCAGCGAAAGAGCAAAAAGGAAAACTGTTTTTT.

This clone was seen a handful of times. The chain joins TRBV28 to TRBJ1-1; the match to TRBD1 covers 9 bases. The CDR3 length is 16 residues. Germline V gene sequence: CDR1 MDHEN, CDR2 SYDVKM. V lost 5 bases to trimming and J lost 0 bases; unmatched junction nucleotides: 7. CDR3 protein: CASSIGQGSLNTEAFF. CDR3 nucleotides: TGTGCCAGCAGTATAGGACAGGGGTCATTGAACACTGAAGCTTTCTTT.

This clone was counted only a few times. The chain is built from TRBV27 and TRBJ2-7; 7 bases map to TRBD1. The junction had 10 bases not matched to a gene; V was cut back by 7 bases and J by 1 base. The CDR3 length is 15 residues. Germline V gives CDR1 MNHEY, CDR2 SMNVEV (reference sequence). The CDR3 is CASNSRTGPSYEQYF. CDR3 nucleotides: TGTGCCAGCAACTCCCGGACAGGCCCTTCCTACGAGCAGTACTTC.

The chain carries TRBV5-1 and TRBJ2-7; either TRBD1 or TRBD2 may fit D (5 bases each). This CDR3 region has 13 residues. Germline V gene data show CDR1 as SGHRS and CDR2 as YFSETQ. V lost 1 base to trimming and J lost 6 bases, with 11 bases between them. CDR3: CASSLWGFSEQYF. For the CDR3, the DNA is TGCGCCAGCAGCTTGTGGGGGTTTAGCGAGCAGTACTTC.

In this sample, this clone turned up many times. The chain carries TRBV20-1 and TRBJ2-4, with D perhaps matching TRBD1 (6 bases). The germline gives CDR1 DFQATT, CDR2 SNEGSKA (reference sequence). Trimming took off 5 bases at V and 4 bases at J, with 24 bases between the two ends. The CDR3 covers 17 residues. Written as DNA, the CDR3 is TGCAGTGCTCTCAATGGGTTAACAGGGATCCGAAAAAACATTCAGTACTTC. Its translation is CSALNGLTGIRKNIQYF.

The count of this clone is one. The genes are TRBV5-6 and TRBJ2-7; perhaps TRBD2 as D (5 bases). Per germline, CDR1 SGHDT and CDR2 YYEEEE. CDR3 length: 14 amino acids. V was trimmed by 0 bases and J by 0 bases, leaving 7 bases between them. The CDR3 reads CASSLVGGSYEQYF. For the CDR3, the DNA is TGTGCCAGCAGCTTGGTTGGAGGCTCCTACGAGCAGTACTTC.